A single TCR beta chain is shown here with its context. Its antigen is unknown. Produced via immunoSEQ multiplex PCR; TCRdb's table is partial and in-frame only. Among roughly 40,000 clones listed, 80% to 90% were seen once. The sample belongs to a study of PD-1 blockade in classical Hodgkin lymphoma. Each and every patient relapsed after autologous stem cell transplantation, and patients got differing brentuximab vedotin exposure. Complete response, partial response or progressive disease constituted the best responses recorded. The germline gives CDR1 SGHVS, CDR2 FQNEAQ. V was clipped by 5 bases and J by 6 bases, with 14 bases between them. The CDR3 runs 13 residues. Study-wide results and caveats: Some patients started nivolumab under 1 year after ASCT, and they were excluded. Complete responders showed a baseline diversity that resembled the diversity of newly diagnosed patients.

The source of this sequence is a human donor with classical Hodgkin lymphoma. The genes are TRBV7-8 and TRBJ2-7, with D possibly being TRBD1 (6 bases). Sequencing used peripheral blood mononuclear cells (PBMCs), obtained at baseline. The DNA of the CDR3 is TGTGCCAGCAGCCCGGACAGTTGGCGCGAGCAGTACTTC. This gives the protein CASSPDSWREQYF. Full variable domain (missing parts from reference TRBV7-8 and TRBJ2-7): GAGVSQSPRYKVAKRGQDVALRCDPISGHVSLFWYQQALGQGPEFLTYFQNEAQLDKSGLPSDRFFAERPEGSVSTLKIQRTQQEDSAVYLCASSPDSWREQYFGPGTRLTVT.